These 24 T cell receptor beta chains share one sample of origin, sequenced in a study of beta chain features in type 1 diabetes. The study's findings and limits: Within each of all four CD4+ subsets, Type 1 diabetes patients had TCRB CDR3s that were moderately but significantly shorter.

The antigens for these receptors are not known. The sequenced template was cDNA made from the entire isolated RNA. Method: immunoSEQ multiplex PCR; TCRdb's copy keeps in-frame clones and lacks some. The sample includes about 340,000 clones, around an eighth seen only once; the top ten take 0.015%. The specimen sequenced was naive CD4+ T cells from blood. The receptors come from a woman between 18 and 29 years old with type 1 diabetes.

The table lists this clone with a few counts. The chain couples TRBV7-9 to TRBJ1-1; 11 nucleotides match TRBD1. This CDR3 contains 15 residues. CDR1 is SEHNR, CDR2 FQNEAQ, per germline (reference sequence). The V and J ends lost 5 bases and 5 bases, in that order; junction bases with no gene match: 7. The CDR3, as DNA: TGTGCCAGCAGCATAGGGGACAGGGGGTCGACTGAAGCTTTCTTT. The encoded protein is CASSIGDRGSTEAFF.

There are a few counts of this clone. The J gene is TRBJ2-2, the V gene TRBV30; D call uncertain. V was trimmed by 2 bases and J by 6 bases, leaving 7 bases between them. The germline CDR1 and CDR2 sequences are GTSNPN and SVGIG (reference sequence). This CDR3 has 12 residues. CDR3 amino acids: CAWSQRPGELFF. CDR3 DNA: TGTGCCTGGAGTCAGCGACCCGGGGAGCTGTTTTTT.

The chain couples TRBV11-3 to TRBJ2-5; D is perhaps TRBD1 (6 bases). The CDR3 contains 13 residues. Trimming pared 6 bases from V and 4 bases from J, leaving 12 bases between. The V gene's germline CDR1 is SGHNT and CDR2 YENEEA. The CDR3 DNA is TGTGCCAGCAGAGCACAGGGTGGAGAGACCCAGTACTTC. Protein product: CASRAQGGETQYF.

The rearrangement joins TRBV2 to TRBJ2-1; D not resolved. The CDR3 totals 14 residues. The V gene's germline CDR1 is SNHLY and CDR2 FYNNEI. Trimming pared 8 bases from V and 5 bases from J, leaving 16 bases between. The CDR3 sequence: CASVEARKNNEQFF. The CDR3 DNA is TGTGCCAGCGTCGAGGCGCGTAAAAACAATGAGCAGTTCTTC.

This chain links TRBV6-5 with TRBJ2-1; the D is unclear. In germline, CDR1 is MNHEY, CDR2 SVGAGI. The CDR3 covers 12 residues. Trimming cost V 7 bases and J 4 bases, with 8 bases left between them. The DNA of the CDR3 is TGTGCCAGCACCGCAGGATACAATGAGCAGTTCTTC. Amino acids: CASTAGYNEQFF.

In its sample, this clone was seen a few times. The CDR3 spells CASSSDAGHTPGGAFF. In nucleotides, the CDR3 is TGTGCCAGCAGTTCTGACGCAGGGCACACTCCCGGGGGAGCTTTCTTT. The chain employs TRBV28 and TRBJ1-1; a weak D match, TRBD1 (5 bases). Germline V gives CDR1 MDHEN, CDR2 SYDVKM. The germline V and J ends were trimmed by 4 bases and 10 bases, with 25 bases remaining between them. This CDR3 spans 16 amino acids.

This clone was counted only a few times. The chain recombines TRBV4-3 with TRBJ2-1; TRBD2 might be the D (6 bases). CDR3 size: 16 residues. Trimming cost V 1 base and J 5 bases, with 15 bases left between them. Germline assignment: CDR1 LGHNA and CDR2 YSLEER. The CDR3, as DNA: TGCGCCAGCAGCCAAGTTATCGGGAGTATGAACAATGAGCAGTTCTTC. It encodes CASSQVIGSMNNEQFF.

Only a few counts were recorded for this clone. The chain has TRBV6-6 and TRBJ2-7; D remains ambiguous. Trimming stripped 6 bases from V and 0 bases from J, with 18 bases between. CDR1 is MNHNY, CDR2 SVGAGI, per germline (reference sequence). This CDR3 comprises 16 residues. DNA of the CDR3: TGTGCCAGCAGCCCAAGAAGGGCGCCTAGCTCCTACGAGCAGTACGTC. It is translated as CASSPRRAPSSYEQYV.

The chain employs TRBV7-9 and TRBJ2-5, with 8 bases fitting TRBD1. V lost 4 bases, J lost 3 bases, and 1 base stayed unmatched. Germline V gene data show CDR1 as SEHNR and CDR2 as FQNEAQ (reference sequence). The CDR3 length is 13 residues. CDR3 sequence reads: CASSSGQEETQYF. In DNA, the CDR3 is TGTGCCAGCAGCTCGGGACAGGAAGAGACCCAGTACTTC.

This sequence joins TRBV30 and TRBJ1-2; possibly TRBD1 for D (6 bases). The germline gives CDR1 GTSNPN, CDR2 SVGIG (reference sequence). The ends were cut back, 3 bases at V and 7 bases at J, with 24 bases in the middle. This CDR3 spans 16 amino acids. The CDR3 loop is CAWSPSPRQVPGGYTF. As DNA, the CDR3 is TGTGCCTGGAGCCCGAGCCCTAGACAGGTTCCGGGTGGCTACACCTTC.

V gene TRBV30 combines with J gene TRBJ2-5; D may be TRBD2 (6 bases). The CDR3 is made up of 11 amino acids. V lost 4 bases to trimming and J lost 7 bases, with 10 bases between them. Germline values: CDR1 GTSNPN, CDR2 SVGIG (reference sequence). The CDR3 sequence is CAWTAGLTQYF. The CDR3 DNA follows: TGTGCCTGGACCGCGGGGCTGACCCAGTACTTC.

This chain uses TRBV14 with TRBJ2-1, with 7 bases matching TRBD2. V gave up 1 base and J gave up 8 bases; unmatched junction bases: 11. The CDR3 sequence is 16 residues long. Germline values: CDR1 SGHDN, CDR2 FVKESK. The DNA of the CDR3 is TGTGCCAGCAGCCAAGTGTGGCGGGAGCTGGGTGATGAGCAGTTCTTC. Residues: CASSQVWRELGDEQFF.

The chain links TRBV5-6 to TRBJ1-1; tentatively, D is TRBD1 (6 bases). Germline V lookup: CDR1 SGHDT, CDR2 YYEEEE. V was pared by 2 bases and J by 8 bases, with 10 bases between. There are 12 residues in the CDR3. Here the CDR3 reads CASSFGGREAFF. CDR3 sequence (DNA): TGTGCCAGCAGCTTCGGGGGGCGAGAAGCTTTCTTT.

This clone occurred a few times. The V gene is TRBV30, the J gene TRBJ1-3; D is possibly TRBD1 (5 bases). V lost 5 bases and J 6 bases, leaving 8 bases between the germline ends. The CDR3 spans 11 residues. Germline CDR1 is GTSNPN and CDR2 is SVGIG (reference sequence). The CDR3 nucleotides are TGTGCCTGGGGTGGGGCAAACACCATATATTTT. Its protein product is CAWGGANTIYF.

This rearrangement joins TRBV6-5 to TRBJ2-7, with D perhaps being TRBD1 or TRBD2 (5 bases each). Germline CDR1 reads MNHEY; CDR2 reads SVGAGI. V was cut by 5 bases and J by 3 bases, with 5 bases left in between. CDR3 length: 11 amino acids. The CDR3 bases are TGTGCCAGCAGTGGGGGCTACGAGCAGTACGTC. Residues: CASSGGYEQYV.

In this sample, this clone turned up a few times. The V call is TRBV7-9, the J call TRBJ2-1; a possible D gene is TRBD2 (6 bases). The CDR3 sequence is 12 residues long. V lost 4 bases to trimming and J lost 10 bases, with 11 bases between them. The germline CDR1 and CDR2 sequences are SEHNR and FQNEAQ (reference sequence). The CDR3 DNA sequence: TGTGCCAGCAGCTCCGTAGCGGCAGAGCAGTTCTTC. Translated: CASSSVAAEQFF.

This clone was detected only a few times. The rearrangement joins TRBV5-4 to TRBJ2-1, with TRBD2 matching 10 bases. Germline assignment: CDR1 SGHNT and CDR2 YYREEE (reference sequence). J lost 7 bases, V lost 0 bases, and 1 base had no gene match. The length of the CDR3 is 14 residues. CDR3 in amino acids: CASSLASGRNEQFF. The CDR3 bases are TGTGCCAGCAGCTTGGCTAGCGGGAGAAATGAGCAGTTCTTC.

The chain joins TRBV27 to TRBJ2-7, with D perhaps matching TRBD1 (7 bases). In germline, CDR1 is MNHEY, CDR2 SMNVEV (reference sequence). V lost 6 bases to trimming and J lost 6 bases, with 18 bases between them. The CDR3 length is 14 residues. CDR3 residues: CASSLGRGAVEQYV. The CDR3 DNA follows: TGTGCCAGCAGCCTTGGCAGGGGGGCCGTCGAGCAGTACGTC.

The J gene is TRBJ2-6, the V gene TRBV7-3; TRBD2 matches at 9 bases. The V gene end was trimmed by 4 bases and the J gene end by 3 bases; junction bases not matched to a gene: 10. CDR3 length equals 18 residues. In germline, CDR1 is SGHTA, CDR2 FQGTGA. CDR3 amino acids: CASSSNVAGVSGANVLTF. The CDR3 DNA is TGTGCCAGCAGCTCTAACGTAGCGGGAGTGAGTGGGGCCAACGTCCTGACTTTC.

The sample holds a few counts of this clone. V is TRBV5-6 and J is TRBJ1-5, with D unclear. CDR1 and CDR2 (germline): SGHDT, YYEEEE. This CDR3 is 14 amino acids long. V was trimmed by 3 bases and J by 6 bases, leaving 13 bases between them. CDR3 DNA: TGTGCCAGCAGCTCAGACGCGGGGTCTCAGCCCCAGCATTTT. It encodes CASSSDAGSQPQHF.

This clone was picked up a small number of times. The chain couples TRBV30 to TRBJ1-2; D possibly corresponds to TRBD1 (5 bases). The CDR3 loop spans 12 amino acids. V gave up 3 bases and J gave up 4 bases, with 9 bases separating them. CDR1 and CDR2 from the germline V gene are GTSNPN and SVGIG (reference sequence). The CDR3 DNA follows: TGTGCCTGGAGCAGGGCTAGCTATGGCTACACCTTC. It specifies CAWSRASYGYTF.

This clone has only a few counts. The rearrangement joins TRBV7-2 to TRBJ2-7; TRBD2 agrees at 7 bases. The CDR3 loop spans 15 amino acids. The V and J ends lost 1 base and 3 bases, in that order; junction bases with no gene match: 6. Looked up from germline, CDR1 is SGHTA and CDR2 is FQGNSA. The DNA of the CDR3 is TGTGCCAGCAGCTTAGAGACTAGCTTCGGCTACGAGCAGTACTTC. Translation: CASSLETSFGYEQYF.

This clone was counted only a few times. This chain connects TRBV9 to TRBJ2-5; 13 nucleotides match TRBD2. Trimming at V came to 4 bases and at J to 4 bases, leaving 13 bases not matched to a gene. CDR3 length: 18 residues. Germline values: CDR1 SGDLS, CDR2 YYNGEE. Written as DNA, the CDR3 is TGTGCCAGCAGCCTTGGGACTAGCGGGAATGGGCAAGGAGAGACCCAGTACTTC. Encoded protein: CASSLGTSGNGQGETQYF.

This clone showed up just a few times. The chain couples TRBV2 to TRBJ2-2; 8 nucleotides line up with TRBD1. CDR1 and CDR2 from the germline V gene are SNHLY and FYNNEI. V dropped 6 bases and J dropped 7; count of bases not matched to a gene: 7. CDR3 length: 14 residues. CDR3 coding DNA: TGTGCCAGCAGGTCGACAGGGGCCAACGGGGAGCTGTTTTTT. Protein product: CASRSTGANGELFF. The complete variable domain, with remaining parts taken from reference TRBV2 and TRBJ2-2, reads EPEVTQTPSHQVTQMGQEVILRCVPISNHLYFYWYRQILGQKVEFLVSFYNNEISEKSEIFDDQFSVERPDGSNFTLKIRSTKLEDSAMYFCASRSTGANGELFFGEGSRLTVL.